This T cell receptor beta chain was sequenced for a study of T-cell reconstitution after alpha-beta-depleted transplantation in children. Study-level findings and limits: Counts and diversity of T cells one year after transplant came mostly from newly produced T cells.

This clonotype has just a few counts. What it binds is not known. The V gene lost 6 bases and the J gene lost 7 bases, with 14 bases spanning the gap. The CDR3 sequence is 13 residues long. CDR1 is MDHEN and CDR2 is SYDVKM in the germline V gene. The authors prepared the TCRbeta library with unique molecular identifiers. TCRdb independently ran MiXCR on the PCR reads; one entry per CDR3 protein. The table has 450,000 to 550,000 distinct CDR3 sequences, over 10% seen once; the top ten hold less than 15%. V usage is TRBV28 and J usage is TRBJ2-3; possible D gene TRBD2, 5 bases. Sequenced here: PBMCs, mostly from graft donor cells, sampled 180 days after TCRalphabeta/CD19-depleted stem cell transplant. The TCR sequence derives from a female patient younger than 10 who had a stem cell transplant for aplastic anemia, so the T cells may come from the graft donor. CDR3 protein: CASSLRGLHTQYF. In DNA, the CDR3 is TGTGCCAGCAGCCTACGAGGGCTTCATACGCAGTATTTT. Full variable domain (rest looked up from reference TRBV28 and TRBJ2-3): DVKVTQSSRYLVKRTGEKVFLECVQDMDHENMFWYRQDPGLGLRLIYFSYDVKMKEKGDIPEGYSVSREKKERFSLILESASTNQTSMYLCASSLRGLHTQYFGPGTRLTVL.